This T cell receptor beta chain is from a study of PD-1 blockade in classical Hodgkin lymphoma. Time point meaning: cycle 4 day 1 (C4D1), after more than five weeks of nivolumab. Relapse after autologous stem cell transplantation occurred in every patient, and brentuximab vedotin exposure varied. Germline V lookup: CDR1 SGDLS, CDR2 YYNGEE. Trimming removed 2 bases from V and 9 bases from J, with 15 bases in between. The CDR3 runs to 14 residues. Generated by immunoSEQ multiplex PCR, the TCRdb table keeps only in-frame clones and is missing some. The table has fewer than 50,000 clones, about 77% seen once.

The sample was peripheral blood mononuclear cells (PBMCs), taken before the fourth cycle of nivolumab. V and J are TRBV9 and TRBJ2-1; D is unresolved. The receptor comes from a human donor with classical Hodgkin lymphoma. DNA for the CDR3: TGTGCCAGCAGCGTGATGGCAAAGTTTAGTGAGCAGTTCTTC. Translated, it gives CASSVMAKFSEQFF.